A single sample is the source of the 7 T cell receptor beta chains below, sequenced in a study of blood T cell repertoires in COVID-19. The data were produced by immunoSEQ multiplex PCR, yet TCRdb's version contains in-frame clones alone and is incomplete. This sample has more than 55,000 clones, with almost 90% found just once. Input material: peripheral blood. Source of these receptors: a man aged 60 to 75 with acute or convalescent COVID-19.

The sample holds a few counts of this clone. The chain carries TRBV5-1 and TRBJ2-7; 7 bases fit TRBD2. Germline assignment: CDR1 SGHRS and CDR2 YFSETQ. This CDR3 region has 14 residues. V was clipped by 0 bases and J by 5 bases; unmatched bases: 5. The CDR3, as DNA: TGCGCCAGCAGCTTGGCGCGGGAGCTAGACGAGCAGTACTTC. Its translation is CASSLARELDEQYF.

This chain uses TRBV5-4 with TRBJ2-7; weak D call: TRBD2 (5 bases). V lost 1 base to trimming and J lost 2 bases, with 10 bases between them. The CDR3 contains 14 residues. CDR1 and CDR2 from the germline V gene are SGHNT and YYREEE (reference sequence). This CDR3 is CASSLLGDTYEQYF. In DNA form, the CDR3 reads TGTGCCAGCAGCTTGCTGGGAGACACCTACGAGCAGTACTTC.

The CDR3 DNA follows: TGTGCCAGCAGCTTAAGTCTAGCGGTAAACACCGGGGAGCTGTTTTTT. Translating gives CASSLSLAVNTGELFF. V usage is TRBV7-7 and J usage is TRBJ2-2; 7 bases line up with TRBD2. This CDR3 comprises 16 residues. Per the germline V gene, CDR1 is SSHAT and CDR2 is FNYEAQ (reference sequence). J gave up 2 bases and V 2 bases, and 5 bases lay outside the gene matches. Full variable domain (outside the CDR3, taken from reference TRBV7-7 and TRBJ2-2): GAGVSQSPRYKVTKRGQDVTLRCDPISSHATLYWYQQALGQGPEFLTYFNYEAQPDKSGLPSDRFSAERPEGSISTLTIQRTEQRDSAMYRCASSLSLAVNTGELFFGEGSRLTVL.

This rearrangement joins TRBV5-4 to TRBJ1-1, with a tentative D call TRBD1 (6 bases). Germline CDR1 is SGHNT and CDR2 is YYREEE (reference sequence). Trimming took off 10 bases at V and 1 base at J, with 17 bases between the two ends. This CDR3 comprises 14 residues. The CDR3 nucleotides are TGTGCCGGTTCATGGGCAGGGGAGAACACTGAAGCTTTCTTT. This codes for CAGSWAGENTEAFF.

On this clone: One end of the junction does not line up with germline, which may come from a read error. The chain has TRBV7-9 and TRBJ1-2; no firm D call. CDR1 is SEHNR, CDR2 FQNEAQ, per germline (reference sequence). The CDR3 is 13 residues long. The CDR3 DNA is TGTGCCAGCAGTTTAGAGTACCCCGGTGGCTACACCTTC. Protein: CASSLEYPGGYTF.

This chain links TRBV6-5 with TRBJ1-1; possibly TRBD1 for D (6 bases). CDR1 and CDR2 (germline): MNHEY, SVGAGI. Trimming removed 10 bases at V and 4 bases at J, with 10 bases between. The CDR3 totals 11 residues. The CDR3: CATQGSTEAFF. Here the CDR3 DNA reads TGTGCCACCCAGGGGAGCACTGAAGCTTTCTTT.

V is TRBV7-3 and J is TRBJ2-3; 7 bases match TRBD1. From germline, CDR1 is SGHTA and CDR2 FQGTGA. CDR3 length: 14 residues. J gave up 1 base and V 3 bases, and 1 base lay outside the gene matches. The CDR3 nucleotides read TGTGCCAGCAGCTTGGGGACAGGCACAGATACGCAGTATTTT. Translated, it gives CASSLGTGTDTQYF.